Below, 24 T cell receptor beta chains from the same sample are listed, as sequenced in a study of T cells in Graves' hyperthyroidism and ophthalmopathy. What was amplified from RNA transcripts were TCR beta CDR3 regions. In the first-round RT-PCR of the TCR CDR3, the HTBI primer set was used. TCRdb independently ran MiXCR on the multiplex PCR reads; one entry per CDR3 protein. Counted here are around 760,000 distinct CDR3 sequences, roughly 32% occurring once; the ten biggest clones make up about a third. The sample taken for sequencing was blood. These receptors were taken from a woman aged 40 to 55 with Graves' hyperthyroidism.

This clonotype was counted once. This chain links TRBV24-1 with TRBJ2-3; possible D gene TRBD2, 7 bases. Trimming removed 9 bases from V and 5 bases from J, with 17 bases in between. There are 14 residues in the CDR3. Germline CDR1 reads KGHDR; CDR2 reads SFDVKD. CDR3 residues: CATAGAMGGDTQYF. In DNA form, the CDR3 reads TGTGCCACCGCGGGGGCTATGGGAGGAGATACGCAGTATTTT.

This clonotype was seen a few times. The gene calls are TRBV25-1 and TRBJ1-4; a possible D gene is TRBD1 (5 bases). The CDR3 has 15 residues. Trimming cost V 4 bases and J 7 bases, with 16 bases left between them. Germline lookup yields CDR1 MGHDK and CDR2 SYGVNS. The CDR3 coding sequence is TGTGCCAGCAGTGGTCGTGGGGACCGCCGTGAAAAACTGTTTTTT. Its translation: CASSGRGDRREKLFF.

This clonotype was recorded many times. The gene calls are TRBV7-2 and TRBJ2-5; unclear D gene. Trimming removed 3 bases from V and 1 base from J, with 9 bases in between. Germline V gene data show CDR1 as SGHTA and CDR2 as FQGNSA. The CDR3 length is 14 residues. Written as DNA, the CDR3 is TGTGCCAGCAGCTTCACCCCTAGCCAAGAGACCCAGTACTTC. Protein sequence: CASSFTPSQETQYF. Together with reference TRBV7-2 and TRBJ2-5, the CDR3 gives the full variable domain: GAGVSQSPSNKVTEKGKDVELRCDPISGHTALYWYRQSLGQGLEFLIYFQGNSAPDKSGLPSDRFSAERTGGSVSTLTIQRTQQEDSAVYLCASSFTPSQETQYFGPGTRLLVL.

This clonotype was seen at least ten times. V usage is TRBV7-9 and J usage is TRBJ1-2; D is perhaps TRBD1 (6 bases). Germline V CDR1 and CDR2: SEHNR, FQNEAQ (reference sequence). The V end was cut by 8 bases, the J end by 3 bases, with 13 bases between. The CDR3 is made up of 13 amino acids. DNA for the CDR3: TGTGCCAGCCTGAGGGGGGGAGACTATGGCTACACCTTC. Translated, it gives CASLRGGDYGYTF.

This clonotype was counted many times. V and J are TRBV7-9 and TRBJ2-5, with TRBD2 identical over 7 bases. CDR1 is SEHNR and CDR2 is FQNEAQ in the germline V gene (reference sequence). V was pared by 6 bases and J by 1 base, with 5 bases of the junction left unmatched. CDR3 length: 14 amino acids. CDR3 residues: CASSQSGAQETQYF. DNA of the CDR3: TGTGCCAGCAGTCAGAGCGGGGCCCAAGAGACCCAGTACTTC.

This clonotype was counted at least ten times. The CDR3 spells CASSLTGSSGNTIYF. The CDR3 DNA follows: TGTGCCAGCAGCTTGACAGGGTCTTCTGGAAACACCATATATTTT. The V gene is TRBV9, the J gene TRBJ1-3; TRBD1 matches 7 bases. The germline gives CDR1 SGDLS, CDR2 YYNGEE. J was trimmed by 1 base and V by 4 bases; bases with no gene match: 5. The length of the CDR3 is 15 residues.

As regards this clonotype: A read error may produce the germline difference seen at one junction end. The chain couples TRBV5-1 to TRBJ2-2, with D perhaps TRBD2 (5 bases). The CDR3 sequence is 16 residues long. From germline, CDR1 is SGHRS and CDR2 YFSETQ. The CDR3 loop reads CASGLRTRSNTGELFF. The CDR3 nucleotides are TGTGCCAGCGGCTTACGGACCAGATCGAACACCGGGGAGCTGTTTTTT. The entire variable domain, with the rest obtained from reference TRBV5-1 and TRBJ2-2, is as follows: KAGVTQTPRYLIKTRGQQVTLSCSPISGHRSVSWYQQTPGQGLQFLFEYFSETQRNKGNFPGRFSGRQFSNSRSEMNVSTLELGDSALYLCASGLRTRSNTGELFFGEGSRLTVL.

This clonotype was counted at least ten times. The CDR3 loop reads CASSQDGGTGNTEAFF. CDR3 nucleotide sequence: TGCGCCAGCAGCCAAGATGGAGGGACAGGGAACACTGAAGCTTTCTTT. The V gene is TRBV4-3, the J gene TRBJ1-1, with TRBD1 identical over 8 bases. CDR1 is LGHNA, CDR2 YSLEER, per germline. V lost 0 bases, J lost 1 base, and 4 bases stayed unmatched. There are 16 residues in the CDR3.

In the case of this clonotype: At one boundary the junction diverges from the germline segment, which might be a read error. V gene TRBV5-6 combines with J gene TRBJ2-7; TRBD2 aligns across 7 bases. The CDR3 totals 17 residues. Germline lookup yields CDR1 SGHDT and CDR2 YYEEEE. CDR3: CAGSPRRMAGASYEQYF. CDR3 coding DNA: TGTGCCGGCAGCCCCCGTCGAATGGCGGGAGCTTCCTACGAGCAGTACTTC. Filled out from reference TRBV5-6 and TRBJ2-7, the complete variable domain reads DAGVTQSPTHLIKTRGQQVTLRCSPKSGHDTVSWYQQALGQGPQFIFQYYEEEERQRGNFPDRFSGHQFPNYSSELNVNALLLGDSALYLCAGSPRRMAGASYEQYFGPGTRLTVT.

There are many counts of this clonotype. The rearrangement joins TRBV10-3 to TRBJ1-2; 7 nucleotides align to TRBD1. V lost 9 bases to trimming and J lost 8 bases; unmatched junction nucleotides: 9. The CDR3 is 12 residues long. Germline loops: CDR1 ENHRY, CDR2 SYGVKD. CDR3 DNA: TGTGCCATGAATCAACAGGGGACCGGCTACACCTTC. The encoded protein is CAMNQQGTGYTF.

The CDR3 loop is CASRGGGLSYEQYF. In DNA form, the CDR3 reads TGTGCCAGCAGGGGCGGGGGGTTGTCCTACGAGCAGTACTTC. This chain uses TRBV11-2 with TRBJ2-7; 8 nucleotides align to TRBD2. In germline, CDR1 is SGHAT, CDR2 FQNNGV. The CDR3 sequence is 14 residues long. The V segment lost 6 bases and the J segment 1 base; nucleotides outside the gene matches: 5.

In its sample, this clonotype was seen many times. The J gene is TRBJ1-2, the V gene TRBV19; D gene uncertain. The CDR3 length is 14 residues. V was trimmed by 4 bases and J by 3 bases, leaving 12 bases between them. Germline CDR1 LNHDA, CDR2 SQIVND (reference sequence). The CDR3: CASSKTAGDYGYTF. DNA for the CDR3: TGTGCCAGTAGTAAGACGGCTGGGGACTATGGCTACACCTTC.

This clonotype was counted once. The CDR3 ends on some other residue instead of the conserved phenylalanine or tryptophan, so this is likely a read error. The DNA is left out, because the CDR3 cannot be placed on it with certainty; the CDR3 is given as TCRdb lists it. The chain recombines TRBV3-1 with TRBJ2-5; the table's D call TRBD2 went unverified against the DNA. From its first to its last residue, the CDR3 has 10 amino acids. Germline assignment: CDR1 LGHDT and CDR2 YNNKEL (reference sequence). The CDR3 here is CASSQPSKGK.

This chain uses TRBV4-1 with TRBJ1-1, with D hard to call. The germline V and J ends were trimmed by 3 bases and 6 bases, with 14 bases remaining between them. The CDR3 has 14 amino acids. Germline CDR1 and CDR2: MGHRA and YSYEKL. The CDR3 protein is CASSHFEVSPEAFF. CDR3 bases: TGCGCCAGCAGCCACTTCGAGGTCTCGCCTGAAGCTTTCTTT.

A remark on this clonotype: It may be a read error: a sequence one base away is much more abundant. J is TRBJ1-2 and V is TRBV7-9; the D gene is possibly TRBD1 (5 bases). Germline CDR1 reads SEHNR; CDR2 reads FQNEAQ (reference sequence). This CDR3 has 15 residues. V was shortened by 1 base and J by 1 base, with 10 bases between the two germline ends. The CDR3: CASSLEGPHNYGYTF. In DNA, the CDR3 is TGTGCCAGCAGCTTAGAGGGACCCCATAACTATGGCTACACCTTC.

Worth noting for this clonotype: The junction departs from germline at one end; a sequencing error may be responsible. J is TRBJ1-1 and V is TRBV10-3, with 9 bases aligning to TRBD1. This CDR3 comprises 18 residues. Germline-derived CDR1 and CDR2 are ENHRY and SYGVKD. The CDR3 nucleotides are TGTGCCAGCAGTTCTATATCCGGGACAGGGTCGAAGAACACTGAAGCTTTCTTT. It yields the protein CASSSISGTGSKNTEAFF.

The rearrangement links TRBV10-3 to TRBJ1-5; tentative D call: TRBD1 (5 bases). CDR1 and CDR2 (germline): ENHRY, SYGVKD. The CDR3 runs to 16 residues. V lost 6 bases and J lost 0, with 15 bases in between. For the CDR3, the DNA is TGTGCCATCAGCGCGGGGGGTCGTAATAGCAATCAGCCCCAGCATTTT. This gives the protein CAISAGGRNSNQPQHF.

The J gene is TRBJ2-7, the V gene TRBV4-3, with D possibly TRBD2 on 5 matching bases. This CDR3 region has 15 residues. V was trimmed by 4 bases and J by 4 bases, leaving 17 bases between them. CDR1 and CDR2 from the germline V gene are LGHNA and YSLEER. CDR3 DNA sequence: TGCGCCAGCAGCCCTCGGTCGAATGAGGGTTACGAGCAGTACTTC. Amino acid sequence: CASSPRSNEGYEQYF.

The chain links TRBV7-9 to TRBJ1-2; no firm D call. Deletions cut 8 bases from V and 13 bases from J, with 17 bases between. CDR1 is SEHNR and CDR2 is FQNEAQ in the germline V gene (reference sequence). This CDR3 comprises 11 residues. The CDR3 loop reads CASPGDKGRTF. CDR3 in DNA: TGTGCCAGCCCTGGAGACAAAGGTCGCACCTTC.

This clonotype showed up many times. This sequence joins TRBV19 and TRBJ1-5; D unresolved. The CDR3 is 13 residues long. Germline V gene sequence: CDR1 LNHDA, CDR2 SQIVND (reference sequence). V lost 3 bases and J lost 3, with 6 bases in between. The CDR3 DNA sequence: TGTGCCAGTAGTATGGTCGACAATCAGCCCCAGCATTTT. Protein: CASSMVDNQPQHF.

There are a few counts of this clonotype. This chain joins TRBV5-1 and TRBJ1-4, with 9 bases that match TRBD1. Trimming removed 0 bases from V and 10 bases from J; junction bases left unmatched: 7. There are 15 residues in the CDR3. From germline, CDR1 is SGHRS and CDR2 YFSETQ. CDR3 protein: CASSLDRDRAGKLFF. The CDR3 DNA sequence: TGCGCCAGCAGCTTGGATCGGGACAGGGCTGGAAAACTGTTTTTT.

This clonotype appeared a few times. V gene TRBV11-2 combines with J gene TRBJ2-7, with D possibly being TRBD2 (5 bases). V was pared by 3 bases and J by 0 bases, with 15 bases between. Germline CDR1 SGHAT, CDR2 FQNNGV. The CDR3 has 16 amino acids. The CDR3 bases are TGTGCCAGCAGCTTCCCCAAAGAGGGAACCTCCTACGAGCAGTACTTC. Its protein product is CASSFPKEGTSYEQYF.

This clonotype was picked up many times. This chain joins TRBV2 and TRBJ1-3; D is unresolved. The CDR3 length is 11 residues. The V gene's germline CDR1 is SNHLY and CDR2 FYNNEI. V was cut by 4 bases and J by 4 bases, with 2 bases left in between. The CDR3 coding sequence is TGTGCCAGCAGTGGGGGAAACACCATATATTTT. Translating it yields CASSGGNTIYF.

This clonotype was detected only a few times. The J gene is TRBJ1-5, the V gene TRBV19, with TRBD1 as a possible D gene (6 bases). This CDR3 is 15 amino acids long. Per the germline V gene, CDR1 is LNHDA and CDR2 is SQIVND (reference sequence). Between the trimmed V and J ends, which lost 0 bases and 5 bases, there was a span of 11 bases. The CDR3 loop is CASSIDLQGHQPQHF. DNA for the CDR3: TGTGCCAGTAGTATAGATCTACAGGGACATCAGCCCCAGCATTTT.